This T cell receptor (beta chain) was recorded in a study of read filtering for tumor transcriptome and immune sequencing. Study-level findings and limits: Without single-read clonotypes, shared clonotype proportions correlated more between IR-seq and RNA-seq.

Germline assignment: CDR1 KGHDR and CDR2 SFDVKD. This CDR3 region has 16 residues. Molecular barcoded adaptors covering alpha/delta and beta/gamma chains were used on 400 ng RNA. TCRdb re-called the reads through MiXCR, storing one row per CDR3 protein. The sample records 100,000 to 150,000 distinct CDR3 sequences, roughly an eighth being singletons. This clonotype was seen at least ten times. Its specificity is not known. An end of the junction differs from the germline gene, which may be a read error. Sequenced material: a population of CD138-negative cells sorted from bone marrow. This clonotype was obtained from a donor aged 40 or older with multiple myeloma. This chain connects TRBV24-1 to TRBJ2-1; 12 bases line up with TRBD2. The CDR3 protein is CATSRTSGDSYNERFF. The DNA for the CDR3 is TGTGCCACCAGCAGGACTAGCGGGGACTCCTACAATGAGCGGTTCTTC.